The text below deals with one TCR beta chain. The data belong to a study of blood T cell repertoires in COVID-19. CDR1 LGHDT and CDR2 YNNKEL come from the germline V gene (reference sequence). V trimming: 7 bases; J trimming: 2 bases; junction bases outside the gene matches: 16. The CDR3 totals 17 residues. Profiling relied on immunoSEQ multiplex PCR, and the TCRdb table lists in-frame clones only, not all of them. Of some 260,000 clones listed, more than 70% are singletons. J is TRBJ2-7 and V is TRBV3-1 (or the pseudogene TRBV3-2); 8 nucleotides match TRBD2. Sequencing was done on a sample of peripheral blood. This receptor was identified in a woman aged 25 to 39 with COVID-19, enrolled during active disease. The DNA of the CDR3 is TGTGCCAGCACCACACAACCGAGCGGGGGCCTTCCCTACGAGCAGTACTTC. Translation gives CASTTQPSGGLPYEQYF.